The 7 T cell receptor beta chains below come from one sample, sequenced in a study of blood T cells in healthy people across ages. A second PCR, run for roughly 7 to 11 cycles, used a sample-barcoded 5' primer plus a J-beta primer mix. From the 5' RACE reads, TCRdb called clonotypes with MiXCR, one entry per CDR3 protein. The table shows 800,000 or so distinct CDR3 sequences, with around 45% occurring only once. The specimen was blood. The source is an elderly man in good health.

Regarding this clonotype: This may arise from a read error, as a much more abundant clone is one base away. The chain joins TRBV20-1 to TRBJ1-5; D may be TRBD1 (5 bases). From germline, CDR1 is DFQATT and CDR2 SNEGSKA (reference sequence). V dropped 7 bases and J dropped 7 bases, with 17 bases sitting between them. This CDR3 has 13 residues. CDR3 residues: CSVSSGYVQPQHF. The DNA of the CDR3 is TGCAGTGTTAGTTCAGGGTATGTCCAGCCCCAGCATTTT.

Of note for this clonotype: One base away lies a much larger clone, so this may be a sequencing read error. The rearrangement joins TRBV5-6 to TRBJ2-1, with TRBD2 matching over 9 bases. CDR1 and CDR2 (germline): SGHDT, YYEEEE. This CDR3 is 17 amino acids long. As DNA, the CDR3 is TGTGCCAGCAGCGTGGGCCTGACTAGCGGCACCTACAGTGAGCAGTTCTTC. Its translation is CASSVGLTSGTYSEQFF.

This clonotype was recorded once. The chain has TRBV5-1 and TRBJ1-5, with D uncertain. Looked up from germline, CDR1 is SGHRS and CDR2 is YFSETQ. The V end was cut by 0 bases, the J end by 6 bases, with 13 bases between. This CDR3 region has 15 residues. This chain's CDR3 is CASSLGSVPGQPQHF. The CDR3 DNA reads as TGCGCCAGCAGCTTGGGGTCAGTACCGGGTCAGCCCCAGCATTTT.

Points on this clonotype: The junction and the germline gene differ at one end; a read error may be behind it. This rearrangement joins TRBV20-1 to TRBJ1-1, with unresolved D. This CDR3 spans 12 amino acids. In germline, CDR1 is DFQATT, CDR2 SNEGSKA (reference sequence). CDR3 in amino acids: CSAREGNTGAFF. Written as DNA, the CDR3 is TGCAGTGCTAGGGAGGGCAACACTGGAGCTTTCTTT.

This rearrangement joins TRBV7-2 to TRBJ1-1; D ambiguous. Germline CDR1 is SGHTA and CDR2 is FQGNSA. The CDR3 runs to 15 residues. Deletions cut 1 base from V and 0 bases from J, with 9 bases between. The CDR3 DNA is TGTGCCAGCAGCTTAGTGCTGGGATTGAACACTGAAGCTTTCTTT. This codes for CASSLVLGLNTEAFF.

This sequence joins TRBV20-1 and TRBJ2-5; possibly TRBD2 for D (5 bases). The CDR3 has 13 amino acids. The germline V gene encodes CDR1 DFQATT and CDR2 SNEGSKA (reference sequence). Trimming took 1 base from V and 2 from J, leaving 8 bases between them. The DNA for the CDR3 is TGCAGTGCTAGAGTCGGGAATCAAGAGACCCAGTACTTC. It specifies CSARVGNQETQYF.

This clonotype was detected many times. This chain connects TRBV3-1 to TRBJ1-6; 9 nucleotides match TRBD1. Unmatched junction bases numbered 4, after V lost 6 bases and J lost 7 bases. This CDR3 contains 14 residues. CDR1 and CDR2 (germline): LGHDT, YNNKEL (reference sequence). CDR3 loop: CASRPTGGNSPLHF. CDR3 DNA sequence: TGTGCCAGCAGACCGACAGGGGGAAATTCACCCCTCCACTTT. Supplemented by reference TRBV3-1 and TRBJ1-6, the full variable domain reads DTAVSQTPKYLVTQMGNDKSIKCEQNLGHDTMYWYKQDSKKFLKIMFSYNNKELIINETVPNRFSPKSPDKAHLNLHINSLELGDSAVYFCASRPTGGNSPLHFGNGTRLTVT.